The following is a TCR beta chain sequence with its context. Its antigen remains unknown. Cells defined as naive were viable CD3+CD4+ or CD3+CD8+ and CCR7+CD45RA+CD45RO-CD95-CD27+CD28+. The data are from a study of T cells after posttransplantation cyclophosphamide. Sequencing was performed with immunoSEQ multiplex PCR; in TCRdb, only in-frame clones are kept and a portion is missing. Here the sample spans tens of thousands of clones, over 95% being singletons. The study's findings and limits: Skin or GI-infiltrating T cells shared few TRB sequences with blood.

CDR1 is SQVTM and CDR2 is ANQGSEA in the germline V gene. The CDR3 runs to 14 residues. Trimming took off 7 bases at V and 2 bases at J, with 16 bases between the two ends. The J gene is TRBJ2-3, the V gene TRBV29-1; D unclear. Sequences were obtained from naive CD4+ T cells sorted from PBMCs. This clonotype was obtained from a man aged 45-65 years in good health, CMV-negative, and a related stem cell transplant donor. CDR3 nucleotides: TGCAGCGGAAGAGAACTACTAAACACAGATACGCAGTATTTT. Translated, it gives CSGRELLNTDTQYF.